What follows are 2 T cell receptor beta chains derived from one specimen sequenced in a study of blood T cell repertoires in COVID-19. Sequenced by immunoSEQ multiplex PCR; TCRdb stores in-frame clones only, minus some. Of under 150,000 clones listed, over 70% are singletons. Source material: peripheral blood. The source of these receptors is a man aged 45 to 65 with acute or convalescent COVID-19.

DNA for the CDR3: TGCGCCAGCAGCCAATCAGCCCCGGGACTAGCAAATGAGCAGTTCTTC. As protein: CASSQSAPGLANEQFF. This chain connects TRBV5-1 to TRBJ2-1; 9 bases agree with TRBD2. The CDR3 has 16 amino acids. V lost 4 bases, J lost 7 bases, and 12 bases stayed unmatched. From germline, CDR1 is SGHRS and CDR2 YFSETQ.

This sequence joins TRBV9 and TRBJ2-1; D perhaps matches TRBD2 (6 bases). Germline V lookup: CDR1 SGDLS, CDR2 YYNGEE. Trimming took off 3 bases at V and 8 bases at J, with 9 bases between the two ends. The CDR3 sequence is 12 residues long. CDR3 loop: CASSGKRDEQFF. The CDR3 DNA follows: TGTGCCAGCAGCGGGAAGCGGGATGAGCAGTTCTTC. Together with reference TRBV9 and TRBJ2-1, the CDR3 gives the full variable domain: DSGVTQTPKHLITATGQRVTLRCSPRSGDLSVYWYQQSLDQGLQFLIQYYNGEERAKGNILERFSAQQFPDLHSELNLSSLELGDSALYFCASSGKRDEQFFGPGTRLTVL.